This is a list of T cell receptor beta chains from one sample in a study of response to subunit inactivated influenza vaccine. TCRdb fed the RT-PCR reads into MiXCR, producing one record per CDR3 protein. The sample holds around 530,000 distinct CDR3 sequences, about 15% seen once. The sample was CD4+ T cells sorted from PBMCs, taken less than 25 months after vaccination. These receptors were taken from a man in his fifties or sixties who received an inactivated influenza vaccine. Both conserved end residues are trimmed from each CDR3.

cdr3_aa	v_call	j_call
SARGGLGARENIQY	TRBV20-1	TRBJ2-4
ASSAASGFTDTQY	TRBV19	TRBJ2-3
SALAGGRTDTQY	TRBV20-1	TRBJ2-3
SARDPGVNQPQH	TRBV20-1	TRBJ1-5
ASSVTSAEY	TRBV2	TRBJ2-4
ASSAQSSYNEQF	TRBV7-2	TRBJ2-1
ASSSGSPDTQY	TRBV10-2	TRBJ2-3
ASRTAGTYEQY	TRBV28	TRBJ2-7
ASSAVGHVTDTQY	TRBV7-2	TRBJ2-3
ASTGGLNEKLF	TRBV3-1	TRBJ1-4
ASSFEEAKTQY	TRBV5-1	TRBJ2-5
ASSPQRADTQY	TRBV18	TRBJ2-3
AGSYAGYGYT	TRBV6-2/TRBV6-3	TRBJ1-2
ASSLTGGAGQPQH	TRBV12-3/TRBV12-4	TRBJ1-5
ASSQDLTSGTVGNYEQY	TRBV4-3	TRBJ2-7
ASSHVPGFGSPLH	TRBV4-1	TRBJ1-6
ATSVSGTSPLH	TRBV24-1	TRBJ1-6
SAKTSLETQY	TRBV20-1	TRBJ2-5
ASSQNGGDYNEQF	TRBV4-2	TRBJ2-1
ASSLAGSGTQY	TRBV7-2	TRBJ2-5
ASSSASNTGELF	TRBV5-1	TRBJ2-2
ASNKLAGNNEQF	TRBV6-2/TRBV6-3	TRBJ2-1
ASSLDRGELF	TRBV5-1	TRBJ2-2
ASSLRPITSYEQY	TRBV27	TRBJ2-7
AIIRGSSYNEQF	TRBV10-3	TRBJ2-1